One sample yielded the 23 T cell receptor beta chains listed below, sequenced in a study of shared clonotypes between healthy human individuals. The table came from immunoSEQ multiplex PCR; TCRdb's copy has only in-frame clones and leaves some out. This sample has roughly 2 million clones, with almost 96% found just once. Sequencing was done on a sample of naive CD4+ T cells sorted from blood. Subset indicated: CD45RA+ positively selected. The receptors originated from a young man in good health.

Notes on this clone: The same CDR3 is also encoded by other DNA sequences in this sample. The chain employs TRBV6-1 and TRBJ2-3, with D possibly TRBD2 on 6 matching bases. V lost 3 bases to trimming and J lost 0 bases, with 7 bases between them. CDR1 is MNHNS and CDR2 is SASEGT in the germline V gene. The CDR3 totals 14 residues. DNA of the CDR3: TGTGCCAGCAGTGAGGGGGGTAGCACAGATACGCAGTATTTT. Its protein is CASSEGGSTDTQYF.

The rearrangement uses TRBV7-2 and TRBJ2-5; TRBD2 matches 9 bases. CDR1 SGHTA and CDR2 FQGNSA come from the germline V gene. V trimming: 5 bases; J trimming: 9 bases; junction bases outside the gene matches: 7. The CDR3 is 13 residues long. CDR3 loop: CASSPQTSGAQYF. CDR3 DNA sequence: TGTGCCAGCAGCCCGCAGACTAGCGGCGCCCAGTACTTC.

This chain uses TRBV10-3 with TRBJ1-2; the D gene is possibly TRBD1 (6 bases). The CDR3 loop spans 16 amino acids. Germline CDR1 is ENHRY and CDR2 is SYGVKD. Trimming pared 6 bases from V and 0 bases from J, leaving 17 bases between. CDR3: CAISPTTTGSNYGYTF. CDR3 bases: TGTGCCATCAGCCCTACCACGACAGGATCTAACTATGGCTACACCTTC.

This clone was detected once. This CDR3 is CASSLRGSWSNEKLFF. CDR3 coding DNA: TGTGCCAGCAGCTTAAGGGGTTCTTGGTCTAATGAAAAACTGTTTTTT. This sequence joins TRBV7-2 and TRBJ1-4; D is possibly TRBD1 (5 bases). Trimming removed 2 bases at V and 3 bases at J, with 13 bases between. Germline-derived CDR1 and CDR2 are SGHTA and FQGNSA. The CDR3 covers 16 residues.

The genes are TRBV10-1 and TRBJ1-1, with D perhaps TRBD1 (6 bases). V gave up 6 bases and J gave up 4 bases, with 15 bases separating them. This CDR3 contains 14 residues. The V gene's germline CDR1 is WNHNN and CDR2 SYGVQD (reference sequence). The CDR3 loop is CASSPGVTSTEAFF. DNA for the CDR3: TGCGCCAGCAGCCCAGGGGTAACGAGCACTGAAGCTTTCTTT.

V is TRBV5-1 and J is TRBJ2-4; tentatively, D is TRBD2 (6 bases). CDR1 is SGHRS, CDR2 YFSETQ, per germline. The CDR3 runs to 13 residues. Between the trimmed V and J ends, which lost 3 bases and 6 bases, there was a span of 10 bases. The CDR3 loop is CASSSTGGNIQYF. The DNA for the CDR3 is TGCGCCAGCAGCTCCACCGGGGGAAACATTCAGTACTTC.

This chain joins TRBV19 and TRBJ2-5; no clear D. Per the germline V gene, CDR1 is LNHDA and CDR2 is SQIVND (reference sequence). Trimming shortened V by 0 bases and J by 0 bases, and 8 bases separated the two germline ends. This CDR3 contains 15 residues. The CDR3 sequence: CASSIDWVNQETQYF. Written as DNA, the CDR3 is TGTGCCAGTAGTATAGATTGGGTTAACCAAGAGACCCAGTACTTC.

A note on this clone: Other nucleotide sequences from this sample produce the same CDR3. The rearrangement links TRBV27 to TRBJ1-5; perhaps TRBD1 as D (5 bases). The CDR3 has 15 amino acids. Looked up from germline, CDR1 is MNHEY and CDR2 is SMNVEV (reference sequence). Trimming stripped 5 bases from V and 1 base from J, with 12 bases between. The DNA for the CDR3 is TGTGCCAGCAGTCTCAACCGGGACAGCAATCAGCCCCAGCATTTT. Translated, it gives CASSLNRDSNQPQHF.

The CDR3 nucleotides are TGTGCCAGCAAGACGGGGGCAAGCTCTGGAAACACCATATATTTT. This gives the protein CASKTGASSGNTIYF. This chain joins TRBV18 and TRBJ1-3; possible D gene TRBD1, 6 bases. The CDR3 length is 15 residues. V lost 8 bases to trimming and J lost 0 bases, with 14 bases between them. Germline V gene sequence: CDR1 KGHSH, CDR2 LQKENI.

The rearrangement links TRBV7-9 to TRBJ1-3, with 8 bases identical to TRBD1. From germline, CDR1 is SEHNR and CDR2 FQNEAQ (reference sequence). The V gene end was trimmed by 5 bases and the J gene end by 7 bases; junction bases not matched to a gene: 4. CDR3 length: 13 amino acids. The chain's CDR3 is CASSIRTGNTIYF. The DNA of the CDR3 is TGTGCCAGCAGCATCCGGACAGGGAACACCATATATTTT.

This chain uses TRBV6-5 with TRBJ2-7; D call uncertain. Trimming removed 0 bases from V and 4 bases from J, with 10 bases in between. Germline lookup yields CDR1 MNHEY and CDR2 SVGAGI. The CDR3 runs to 14 residues. CDR3 sequence (DNA): TGTGCCAGCAGTTACTCGAATAGGGCATACGAGCAGTACTTC. Amino acid sequence: CASSYSNRAYEQYF.

The V and J genes are TRBV6-6 and TRBJ1-2, with D possibly matching TRBD1 (6 bases). The V and J ends lost 6 bases and 0 bases respectively, with 14 bases between them. The germline V gene encodes CDR1 MNHNY and CDR2 SVGAGI (reference sequence). This CDR3 spans 15 amino acids. The CDR3 is CASRQKQGSNYGYTF. As DNA, the CDR3 is TGTGCCAGCAGACAAAAACAGGGTTCTAACTATGGCTACACCTTC.

This chain connects TRBV9 to TRBJ1-1; 8 bases fit TRBD1. The trim removed 3 bases at V and 6 bases at J, leaving 13 bases unmatched. The CDR3 covers 16 residues. Germline CDR1 SGDLS, CDR2 YYNGEE. The CDR3 loop reads CASSGFPDRGMAEAFF. The CDR3, as DNA: TGTGCCAGCAGCGGATTCCCTGACAGGGGAATGGCTGAAGCTTTCTTT.

The chain is built from TRBV10-1 and TRBJ2-7; 8 bases agree with TRBD1. Germline CDR1 is WNHNN and CDR2 is SYGVQD (reference sequence). The CDR3 has 15 residues. Germline trimming cut 3 bases from V and 4 bases from J; bases unmatched to any gene: 8. In DNA, the CDR3 is TGCGCCAGCAGTGACGGACAGGGAGTTAGGTACGAGCAGTACTTC. Translating gives CASSDGQGVRYEQYF.

Comments on this clone: The identical CDR3 is also encoded by other nucleotide sequences in the sample. The gene calls are TRBV5-1 and TRBJ1-5; D uncertain. Germline V lookup: CDR1 SGHRS, CDR2 YFSETQ. V lost 0 bases and J 0 bases, leaving 7 bases between the germline ends. The CDR3 sequence is 15 residues long. Here the CDR3 reads CASSLEGLSNQPQHF. The CDR3 nucleotides read TGCGCCAGCAGCTTGGAAGGACTTAGCAATCAGCCCCAGCATTTT. Drawing the rest from reference TRBV5-1 and TRBJ1-5, the complete variable domain is KAGVTQTPRYLIKTRGQQVTLSCSPISGHRSVSWYQQTPGQGLQFLFEYFSETQRNKGNFPGRFSGRQFSNSRSEMNVSTLELGDSALYLCASSLEGLSNQPQHFGDGTRLSIL.

This clone appeared once. The chain joins TRBV29-1 to TRBJ2-4; D is ambiguous. Germline V gene lookup returns CDR1 SQVTM and CDR2 ANQGSEA. CDR3 length: 13 amino acids. Trimming shortened V by 4 bases and J by 3 bases, and 10 bases separated the two germline ends. CDR3 residues: CSVVQEDKNIQYF. CDR3 DNA: TGCAGCGTTGTGCAAGAAGACAAAAACATTCAGTACTTC.

The V gene is TRBV15, the J gene TRBJ1-2; D ambiguous. V gave up 0 bases and J gave up 4 bases, with 6 bases separating them. The CDR3 is 13 amino acids. Germline CDR1 LNHNV, CDR2 YYDKDF (reference sequence). The CDR3 region is CATSRDVGYGYTF. In DNA form, the CDR3 reads TGTGCCACCAGCAGAGATGTTGGCTATGGCTACACCTTC.

The chain recombines TRBV9 with TRBJ2-2; the match to TRBD2 covers 7 bases. V trimming: 5 bases; J trimming: 6 bases; junction bases outside the gene matches: 10. The germline V gene has CDR1 SGDLS and CDR2 YYNGEE. The CDR3 is made up of 15 amino acids. The CDR3 DNA is TGTGCCAGCAGTCCCGGGACTATTGTCGCCGGGGAGCTGTTTTTT. Protein product: CASSPGTIVAGELFF.

The rearrangement links TRBV5-1 to TRBJ2-2; D may be TRBD2 (6 bases). This CDR3 is 16 amino acids long. Germline V gene data show CDR1 as SGHRS and CDR2 as YFSETQ. V gave up 4 bases and J gave up 0 bases, with 13 bases separating them. For the CDR3, the DNA is TGCGCCAGCAGCCCAACAGCGGGTGCGAACACCGGGGAGCTGTTTTTT. This codes for CASSPTAGANTGELFF.

This clone turned up a few times. This sequence joins TRBV28 and TRBJ1-5; D not resolved. With 2 bases removed from V and 8 bases from J, the gap between germline ends came to 4 bases. Germline-derived CDR1 and CDR2 are MDHEN and SYDVKM. This CDR3 region has 11 residues. The chain's CDR3 is CASSLREPQHF. The DNA for the CDR3 is TGTGCCAGCAGTTTACGCGAGCCCCAGCATTTT.

Of note for this clone: At the DNA level, this CDR3 is encoded by other sequences in the same sample as well. The chain uses TRBV5-4 and TRBJ1-1; tentative D call: TRBD1 (5 bases). Trimming took 0 bases from V and 4 from J, leaving 7 bases between them. Germline assignment: CDR1 SGHNT and CDR2 YYREEE (reference sequence). The CDR3 totals 13 residues. In nucleotides, the CDR3 is TGTGCCAGCAGCTTGGGCGGGGGCACTGAAGCTTTCTTT. It encodes CASSLGGGTEAFF.

Concerning this clone itself: The sample carries other DNA sequences with the same CDR3. The J gene is TRBJ1-5, the V gene TRBV9, with D perhaps TRBD1 (6 bases). Germline V CDR1 and CDR2: SGDLS, YYNGEE. Trimming removed 3 bases from V and 4 bases from J, with 11 bases in between. The CDR3 spans 14 residues. As DNA, the CDR3 is TGTGCCAGCAGCGCCACAGGGAGTAATCAGCCCCAGCATTTT. Translation gives CASSATGSNQPQHF.

The chain links TRBV9 to TRBJ2-3; D is possibly TRBD2 (5 bases). Between the trimmed V and J ends, which lost 0 bases and 3 bases, there was a span of 14 bases. This CDR3 region has 16 residues. The germline CDR1 and CDR2 sequences are SGDLS and YYNGEE. DNA of the CDR3: TGTGCCAGCAGCGTAGGTGAGGGTAGCAGGACAGATACGCAGTATTTT. Its protein is CASSVGEGSRTDTQYF.